The 19 T cell receptor beta chains given below trace back to one sample, sequenced in a study of shared clonotypes between healthy human individuals. Method: immunoSEQ multiplex PCR; TCRdb's copy keeps in-frame clones and lacks some. The sample has approximately 2,300,000 clones; around 92% are singletons. The sequencing input was naive CD4+ T cells from PBMCs. Specified subset: CD45RA+ positively selected. These TCRs come from a man younger than 35 in good health. Some clones in this sample may be carry-over from other donors' samples.

The J gene is TRBJ2-2, the V gene TRBV6-6; D not certain. The CDR3 totals 13 residues. CDR1 is MNHNY, CDR2 SVGAGI, per germline (reference sequence). V lost 5 bases to trimming and J lost 12 bases, with 16 bases between them. This CDR3 is CASSARTEPKLFF. The CDR3 DNA is TGTGCCAGCAGTGCGCGGACCGAACCTAAGCTGTTTTTT.

With respect to this clone: The sample has other DNA sequences that encode this CDR3 too. The chain combines TRBV28 with TRBJ1-3; possible D gene TRBD1, 6 bases. This CDR3 region has 13 residues. The germline gives CDR1 MDHEN, CDR2 SYDVKM. V gave up 6 bases and J gave up 1 base, with 7 bases separating them. The chain's CDR3 is CASSQGSGNTIYF. In DNA, the CDR3 is TGTGCCAGCAGCCAGGGGTCTGGAAACACCATATATTTT.

This clone has more than one count but fewer than ten. The V and J genes are TRBV29-1 and TRBJ1-1; D gene unclear. CDR3 size: 13 residues. Germline V gene lookup returns CDR1 SQVTM and CDR2 ANQGSEA. Trimming removed 2 bases at V and 4 bases at J, with 11 bases between. The CDR3 spells CSVETPKGTEAFF. The CDR3 nucleotides are TGCAGCGTTGAAACGCCGAAGGGCACTGAAGCTTTCTTT.

This chain joins TRBV7-6 and TRBJ2-6; unclear D gene. The CDR3 contains 13 residues. Trimming took off 3 bases at V and 3 bases at J, with 3 bases between the two ends. In germline, CDR1 is SGHVS, CDR2 FNYEAQ. The CDR3 region has the DNA TGTGCCAGCAGCTTTTATGGGGCCAACGTCCTGACTTTC. Its protein is CASSFYGANVLTF.

In the case of this clone: In the same sample, other DNA sequences code for this CDR3. The CDR3 reads CASSSGNEQFF. DNA of the CDR3: TGCGCCAGCAGCTCCGGGAATGAGCAGTTCTTC. V gene TRBV5-1 combines with J gene TRBJ2-1; D is unresolved. V gave up 3 bases and J gave up 7 bases, with 5 bases separating them. There are 11 residues in the CDR3. Germline CDR1 is SGHRS and CDR2 is YFSETQ.

The chain links TRBV7-2 to TRBJ2-1; D ambiguous. Trimming took off 3 bases at V and 8 bases at J, with 14 bases between the two ends. From germline, CDR1 is SGHTA and CDR2 FQGNSA. There are 14 residues in the CDR3. The CDR3 spells CASSLAGQVYEQFF. Here the CDR3 DNA reads TGTGCCAGCAGCTTGGCCGGGCAGGTCTATGAGCAGTTCTTC.

V usage is TRBV2 and J usage is TRBJ1-5; D gene unclear. CDR3 length: 18 residues. Trimming cost V 8 bases and J 1 base, with 24 bases left between them. The germline V gene has CDR1 SNHLY and CDR2 FYNNEI. The CDR3 nucleotides are TGTGCCAGCGGAAATCCCCCACAACATGCCTGGAGCAATCAGCCCCAGCATTTT. Translated: CASGNPPQHAWSNQPQHF.

This chain joins TRBV15 and TRBJ1-4; D not resolved. Germline-derived CDR1 and CDR2 are LNHNV and YYDKDF (reference sequence). V dropped 0 bases and J dropped 4 bases, with 15 bases sitting between them. This CDR3 is built from 17 residues. CDR3 protein: CATSRDPPPGLNEKLFF. As DNA, the CDR3 is TGTGCCACCAGCAGAGATCCTCCGCCAGGCCTTAATGAAAAACTGTTTTTT. The entire variable domain, with the rest obtained from reference TRBV15 and TRBJ1-4, is as follows: DAMVIQNPRYQVTQFGKPVTLSCSQTLNHNVMYWYQQKSSQAPKLLFHYYDKDFNNEADTPDNFQSRRPNTSFCFLDIRSPGLGDTAMYLCATSRDPPPGLNEKLFFGSGTQLSVL.

The J gene is TRBJ2-4, the V gene TRBV29-1; tentatively, D is TRBD1 or TRBD2 (5 bases each). This CDR3 spans 12 amino acids. Trimming left V 4 bases short and J 7 bases short, with 11 bases between. Germline CDR1 reads SQVTM; CDR2 reads ANQGSEA. This CDR3 is CSVGDLRNIQYF. In DNA form, the CDR3 reads TGCAGCGTTGGGGACCTAAGGAACATTCAGTACTTC.

This clone appeared a single time. The J gene is TRBJ2-3, the V gene TRBV30; D is uncertain. Germline CDR1 reads GTSNPN; CDR2 reads SVGIG (reference sequence). Trimming left V 2 bases short and J 4 bases short, with 7 bases between. The CDR3 spans 12 residues. CDR3 DNA: TGTGCCTGGAGTACACCTCCAGATACGCAGTATTTT. Its translation is CAWSTPPDTQYF.

Notes on this clone: Other DNA sequences in the same sample also yield this CDR3. This rearrangement joins TRBV7-2 to TRBJ1-4; weak D call: TRBD1 (5 bases). Germline CDR1 SGHTA, CDR2 FQGNSA. The CDR3 is 15 residues long. With 0 bases removed from V and 2 bases from J, the gap between germline ends came to 7 bases. CDR3 in amino acids: CASSLAGGTNEKLFF. DNA for the CDR3: TGTGCCAGCAGCTTAGCCGGGGGGACTAATGAAAAACTGTTTTTT. Full variable domain (remainder filled in from reference TRBV7-2 and TRBJ1-4): GAGVSQSPSNKVTEKGKDVELRCDPISGHTALYWYRQSLGQGLEFLIYFQGNSAPDKSGLPSDRFSAERTGGSVSTLTIQRTQQEDSAVYLCASSLAGGTNEKLFFGSGTQLSVL.

The V call is TRBV5-4, the J call TRBJ2-1, with D perhaps assigned TRBD1 or TRBD2 (7 bases each). Germline CDR1 is SGHNT and CDR2 is YYREEE (reference sequence). V gave up 3 bases and J gave up 4 bases, with 17 bases separating them. This CDR3 has 16 amino acids. CDR3 in amino acids: CASSSSSGTAYNEQFF. CDR3 nucleotides: TGTGCCAGCAGCTCAAGCAGCGGGACAGCATACAATGAGCAGTTCTTC.

The chain employs TRBV5-1 and TRBJ2-7; D could derive from TRBD1 or TRBD2 (5 bases each). The CDR3 has 15 amino acids. The V gene lost 0 bases and the J gene lost 2 bases, with 12 bases spanning the gap. Germline-derived CDR1 and CDR2 are SGHRS and YFSETQ. The CDR3 sequence is CASSLVGTATYEQYF. CDR3 DNA: TGCGCCAGCAGCTTGGTAGGGACGGCTACCTACGAGCAGTACTTC.

The chain has TRBV7-2 and TRBJ2-4; 7 nucleotides align to TRBD1. V was clipped by 2 bases and J by 3 bases; unmatched bases: 10. The CDR3 covers 17 residues. Germline CDR1 is SGHTA and CDR2 is FQGNSA. The DNA of the CDR3 is TGTGCCAGCAGCTTACAGGAGAAGGGGGCAGTCAAAAACATTCAGTACTTC. Amino acid sequence: CASSLQEKGAVKNIQYF.

J is TRBJ2-5 and V is TRBV2; the D gene could be TRBD1 or TRBD2 (5 bases each). Germline V CDR1 and CDR2: SNHLY, FYNNEI. Trimming took 5 bases from V and 4 from J, leaving 17 bases between them. The CDR3 runs to 15 residues. This chain's CDR3 is CASSPGARLPETQYF. CDR3 coding DNA: TGTGCCAGCAGTCCCGGGGCCCGGCTTCCAGAGACCCAGTACTTC.

This chain connects TRBV4-2 to TRBJ2-7; D unclear. Per the germline V gene, CDR1 is LGHNA and CDR2 is YNFKEQ. Trimming stripped 0 bases from V and 9 bases from J, with 12 bases between. The CDR3 covers 13 residues. CDR3 sequence reads: CASSQDWKDVQYF. The CDR3 DNA reads TGTGCCAGCAGCCAAGATTGGAAGGACGTGCAGTACTTC.

This chain links TRBV9 with TRBJ2-1; TRBD2 matches 8 bases. The CDR3 is 15 residues long. Germline values: CDR1 SGDLS, CDR2 YYNGEE. V was pared by 4 bases and J by 4 bases, with 7 bases of the junction left unmatched. Here the CDR3 reads CASSPSSGGYNEQFF. The DNA for the CDR3 is TGTGCCAGCAGCCCCAGCAGCGGGGGATACAATGAGCAGTTCTTC.

This chain connects TRBV7-2 to TRBJ2-5, with TRBD1 matching 10 bases. The CDR3 extends over 18 amino acids. Germline assignment: CDR1 SGHTA and CDR2 FQGNSA. The V gene end was trimmed by 1 base and the J gene end by 4 bases; junction bases not matched to a gene: 12. In nucleotides, the CDR3 is TGTGCCAGCAGCTTAGTTTCCCCCGACAGGGGGCGAAGAGAGACCCAGTACTTC. This codes for CASSLVSPDRGRRETQYF.

The chain has TRBV9 and TRBJ2-1; 9 bases agree with TRBD2. Germline V CDR1 and CDR2: SGDLS, YYNGEE. The V segment lost 4 bases and the J segment 6 bases; nucleotides outside the gene matches: 20. This CDR3 has 19 residues. CDR3 amino acids: CASSPNPGGAGGPLNEQFF. CDR3 sequence (DNA): TGTGCCAGCAGCCCTAACCCTGGGGGGGCGGGAGGGCCCCTCAATGAGCAGTTCTTC.